Sequencing of this T cell receptor beta chain was carried out in a study of blood T cell repertoires in COVID-19. CDR1 is SGHRS, CDR2 YFSETQ, per germline. The CDR3 is made up of 14 amino acids. V lost 4 bases, J lost 0 bases, and 9 bases lay in between. Clones were read by immunoSEQ multiplex PCR, and TCRdb kept only the in-frame ones, dropping some. The sample holds approximately 470,000 clones, around 90% seen once. V gene TRBV5-1 combines with J gene TRBJ2-3; TRBD1 is a possible D gene (5 bases). Sequencing was performed on PBMCs or T cells enriched from blood (not recorded which). The receptor was derived from a woman younger than 35 who had recovered from COVID-19. The CDR3 DNA is TGCGCCAGCAGCACGACAGTTAGCACAGATACGCAGTATTTT. Amino acid sequence: CASSTTVSTDTQYF.